The present entry profiles one TCR beta chain with its context. Its antigen is unknown. There are no base qualities to consult, and no much larger clone falls within one base. In Seattle, one collaborating source enrolled patients while the infection was active and tracked those patients longitudinally over the course of disease. Each collaborating institution followed its own protocols to collect whole blood in K2EDTA tubes. Collaborator samples were shipped for TCRbeta analysis as frozen whole blood, isolated PBMCs, or DNA extracted from either sample type. This sample was included in a study of blood T cell repertoires in COVID-19 (TCRdb year 2020). As for the study more broadly: Collaborator samples came from the United States, Italy and Spain and covered acute and convalescent phases of COVID-19. The prospective study material was composed of cDNA or gDNA derived from T cells, B-cell-depleted T cells, or PBMCs. Deeply sampled blood TCRbeta repertoires from subjects exposed to, actively infected with, or recovered from COVID-19 were included in the dataset. The repertoires were released in a freely available public database intended as a resource for research on the immune response to SARS-CoV-2. Samples came from the ongoing ImmuneRACE study (first 160 participants) plus 1,254 subjects from 6 global collaborators. The sample metadata nearly always contained a de-identified subject ID, COVID-19 status, age in years and sex. Where available, HLA class I and class II types were obtained from metadata supplied by the sample provider rather than from assay-based typing. Points the paper makes about the study in general: How much clinical and demographic metadata was included differed by source and by participant, and the metadata was provided uncurated.

TCRbeta CDR3 regions were amplified from genomic DNA using the immunoSEQ Assay, a bias-controlled multiplex PCR. The authors processed their data as follows. The number of nucleated cells in each sample was estimated from the amplification of reference gene primers within the assay. To quantify the absolute abundance of each unique TCRbeta CDR3 rearrangement, sequence reads were collapsed and filtered. For each sample, productive Simpson clonality was calculated by taking the square root of Simpson's diversity index across productive rearrangements. TCRdb holds this immuneACCESS table with in-frame rearrangements only. Some clones are missing; in checked studies, unresolved V genes explain under half, and the rest has no known cause. The D gene and trimming were derived from the DNA, and the V and J assignments and clone size from that table. Recorded for this sample are about 250,000 clones; about nine tenths of them occurred a single time. Jointly, the top ten make up about 6.7% of the sample.

The sequenced material came from peripheral blood. This TCR derives from a woman in her twenties or thirties with COVID-19, enrolled during active disease.

The CDR3: CASKWGGGFYNEQFF. Here is the DNA: TGTGCCAGCAAATGGGGAGGGGGTTTCTACAATGAGCAGTTCTTC. This chain is built from TRBV14 and TRBJ2-1; the D gene is perhaps TRBD2, on 7 matching bases. CDR1 and CDR2, per the germline V gene, are SGHDN and FVKESK. V is clipped by 7 bases and J by 3 bases, and the sequence between their germline boundaries is 16 bases long. CDR3 length: 15 amino acids, cysteine to phenylalanine. Only the CDR3 portion is preserved as DNA: 45 bases, with reading frame beginning at the first base.